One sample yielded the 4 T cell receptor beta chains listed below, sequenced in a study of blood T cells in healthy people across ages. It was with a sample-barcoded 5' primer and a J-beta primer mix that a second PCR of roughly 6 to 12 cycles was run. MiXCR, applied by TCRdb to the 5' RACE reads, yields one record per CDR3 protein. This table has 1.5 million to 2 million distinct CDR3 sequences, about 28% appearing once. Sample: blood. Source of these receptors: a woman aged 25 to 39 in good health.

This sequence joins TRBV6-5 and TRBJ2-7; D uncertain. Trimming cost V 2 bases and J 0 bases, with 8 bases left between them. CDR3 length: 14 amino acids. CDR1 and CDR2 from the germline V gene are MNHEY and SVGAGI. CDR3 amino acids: CASSYGFSSYEQYF. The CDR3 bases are TGTGCCAGCAGTTACGGGTTTAGCTCCTACGAGCAGTACTTC.

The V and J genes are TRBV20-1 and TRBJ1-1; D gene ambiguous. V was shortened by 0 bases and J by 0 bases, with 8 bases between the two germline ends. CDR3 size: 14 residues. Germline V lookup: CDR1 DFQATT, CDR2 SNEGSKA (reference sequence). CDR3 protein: CSARDVRMNTEAFF. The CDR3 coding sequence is TGCAGTGCTAGAGACGTCAGAATGAACACTGAAGCTTTCTTT.

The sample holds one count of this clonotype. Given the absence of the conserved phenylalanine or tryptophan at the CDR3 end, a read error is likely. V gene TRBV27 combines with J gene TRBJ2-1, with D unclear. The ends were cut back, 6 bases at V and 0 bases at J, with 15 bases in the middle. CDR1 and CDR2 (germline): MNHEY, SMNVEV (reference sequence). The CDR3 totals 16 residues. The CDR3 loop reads CASSTKRRGSYNEQFV. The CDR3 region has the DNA TGTGCCAGCAGCACTAAAAGGAGAGGCTCCTACAATGAGCAGTTCGTC.

Here the CDR3 reads CASSGSGGLNTGELFF. CDR3 nucleotides: TGTGCCAGCAGCGGGAGCGGGGGCCTGAACACCGGGGAGCTGTTTTTT. This chain links TRBV9 with TRBJ2-2; 8 nucleotides match TRBD2. The V gene's germline CDR1 is SGDLS and CDR2 YYNGEE. The CDR3 is 16 amino acids. V dropped 3 bases and J dropped 1; count of bases not matched to a gene: 5.